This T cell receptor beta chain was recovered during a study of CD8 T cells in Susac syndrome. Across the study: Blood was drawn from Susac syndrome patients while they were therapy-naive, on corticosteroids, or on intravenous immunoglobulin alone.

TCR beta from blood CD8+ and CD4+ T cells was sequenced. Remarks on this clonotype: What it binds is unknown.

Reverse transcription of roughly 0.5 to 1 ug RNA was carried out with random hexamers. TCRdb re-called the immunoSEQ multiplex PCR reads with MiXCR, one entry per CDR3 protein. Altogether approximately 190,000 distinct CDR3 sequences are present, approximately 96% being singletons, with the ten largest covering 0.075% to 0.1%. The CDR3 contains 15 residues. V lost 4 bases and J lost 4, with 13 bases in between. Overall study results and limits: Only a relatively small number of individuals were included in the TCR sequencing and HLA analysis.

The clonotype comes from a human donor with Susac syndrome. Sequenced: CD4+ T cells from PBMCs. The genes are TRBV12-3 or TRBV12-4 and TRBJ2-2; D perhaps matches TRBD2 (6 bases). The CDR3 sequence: CASSWLRGGTGELFF. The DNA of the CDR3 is TGTGCCAGCAGTTGGCTCCGGGGAGGCACCGGGGAGCTGTTTTTT.